This paragraph covers one T cell receptor beta chain sequence. The source of the sample is a study of blood T cell repertoires in COVID-19. Study in general: Samples taken during acute and convalescent COVID-19 were collected in the United States, Italy and Spain. Sources were T cells, B-cell-depleted T cells, or PBMCs; the material itself was cDNA or gDNA.

The ends lost 7 bases at V and 5 bases at J; junction bases unmatched: 14. This CDR3 has 15 amino acids. CDR1 is SGHAT and CDR2 is FQNNGV in the germline V gene. Authors' analysis steps: Estimated nucleated cell counts came from reference gene primer amplification. Data came from immunoSEQ multiplex PCR; TCRdb stores just in-frame clones and leaves some out. V and J calls and clone size are copied from that table; D and trimming were computed from the DNA. The repertoire consists of roughly 270,000 clones, with around 90% occurring once and the leading ten covering about 8.5%. This clonotype was sampled from a young man with active or convalescent COVID-19. The sample comprised peripheral blood. V is TRBV11-2 and J is TRBJ2-7; TRBD1 matches at 7 bases. Written as DNA, the CDR3 is TGTGCCAGCACCCCGCTGCGATACAGGGGAAACGAGCAGTACTTC. It specifies CASTPLRYRGNEQYF.